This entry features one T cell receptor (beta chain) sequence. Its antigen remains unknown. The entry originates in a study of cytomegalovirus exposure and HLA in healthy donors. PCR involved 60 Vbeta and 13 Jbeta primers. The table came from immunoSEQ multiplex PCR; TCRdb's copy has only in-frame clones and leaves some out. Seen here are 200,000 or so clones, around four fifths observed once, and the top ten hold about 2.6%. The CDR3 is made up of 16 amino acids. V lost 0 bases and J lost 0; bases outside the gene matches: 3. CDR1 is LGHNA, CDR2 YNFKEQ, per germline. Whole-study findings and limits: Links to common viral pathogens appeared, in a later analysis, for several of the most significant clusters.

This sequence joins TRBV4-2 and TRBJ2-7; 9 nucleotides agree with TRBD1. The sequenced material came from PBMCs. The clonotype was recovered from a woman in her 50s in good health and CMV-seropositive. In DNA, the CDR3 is TGTGCCAGCAGCCAAGAAGGACAGGGGCACTCCTACGAGCAGTACTTC. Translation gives CASSQEGQGHSYEQYF.